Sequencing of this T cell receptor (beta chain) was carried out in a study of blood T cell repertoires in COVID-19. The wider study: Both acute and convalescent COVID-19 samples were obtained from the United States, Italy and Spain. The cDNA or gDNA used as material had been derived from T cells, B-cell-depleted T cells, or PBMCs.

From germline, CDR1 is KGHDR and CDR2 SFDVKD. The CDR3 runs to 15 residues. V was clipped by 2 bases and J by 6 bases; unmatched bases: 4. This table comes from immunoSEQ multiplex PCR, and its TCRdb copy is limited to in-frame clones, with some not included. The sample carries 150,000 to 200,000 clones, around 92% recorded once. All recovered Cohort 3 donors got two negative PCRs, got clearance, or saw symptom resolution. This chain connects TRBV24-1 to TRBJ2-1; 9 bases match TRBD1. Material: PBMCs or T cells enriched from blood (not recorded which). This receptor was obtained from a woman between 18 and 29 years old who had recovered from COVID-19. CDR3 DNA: TGTGCCACCAGTGATTCGGGACAGGGCGTCAATGAGCAGTTCTTC. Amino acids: CATSDSGQGVNEQFF.